A selection of T cell receptor beta chains follows, all from one sample in a study of OX40 agonist ivuxolimab in advanced cancers. The method was immunoSEQ multiplex PCR; TCRdb's version includes in-frame clones alone and lacks a portion of them. This sample has around 20,000 clones, with about 70% found just once. The sequenced sample was CD4+ or CD8+ T cells sorted from blood, obtained in a trial of the OX40 agonist ivuxolimab. These receptors all stem from an adult with an advanced solid tumor such as melanoma, head and neck, liver or kidney cancer. Each CDR3 is given with its conserved first and last residue. Each record gives: V gene, J gene, clone size, D gene, CDR3 DNA, CDR3 protein. The D gene is left open where the match is weak. The size of a clone is reported for some rows only, either as once, few or many, or as a class for expanded clones.

>TRBV7-2|TRBJ2-7|.|.
TGTGCCAGCAGCTTAGAGGACAGTAGTTACCACGAGCAGTACTTC
CASSLEDSSYHEQYF
>TRBV27|TRBJ1-5|.|.
TGTGCCAGCAGTTTATATGGGGGGAGGGATCAGCCCCAGCATTTT
CASSLYGGRDQPQHF
>TRBV7-9|TRBJ2-7|.|.
TGTGCCAGCAGCTTAGGGCGGAGGGAGCAGTACTTC
CASSLGRREQYF
>TRBV7-9|TRBJ2-7|.|.
TGTGCCAGCAGCTTACATCAGACCGTCGAGCAGTACTTC
CASSLHQTVEQYF
>TRBV15|TRBJ2-7|.|.
TGTGCCACCAGCAGAGATAATAGCGGCGATTACGAGCAGTACTTC
CATSRDNSGDYEQYF
>TRBV6-5|TRBJ1-2|medium-sized|TRBD1
TGTGCCAGCACCACCGGGACAGGTCTCCCCACCTTC
CASTTGTGLPTF
>TRBV6-5|TRBJ1-1|.|.
TGTGCCAGCAGTCCGGGTTCGGCTGAAGCTTTCTTT
CASSPGSAEAFF
>TRBV7-8|TRBJ2-5|.|.
TGTGCCAGCAGCGAAGGTACGGGGAGACAAGAGACCCAGTACTTC
CASSEGTGRQETQYF
>TRBV9|TRBJ2-2|.|.
TGTGCCAGCAGCTCCCCCGACAGAGACCCCGGGGAGCTGTTTTTT
CASSSPDRDPGELFF
>TRBV7-9|TRBJ2-3|.|.
TGTGCCAGCAGCTTTAATCGACAGGGCACAGATACGCAGTATTTT
CASSFNRQGTDTQYF
>TRBV19|TRBJ2-3|.|.
TGTGCCAGTAGTATCAGTTTCCCCTCCCTTCTTACCACAGATACGCAGTATTTT
CASSISFPSLLTTDTQYF
>TRBV5-4|TRBJ2-7|.|.
TGTGCCAGCAGACGTAGCGGCTCCTACGAGCAGTACTTC
CASRRSGSYEQYF
>TRBV7-2|TRBJ2-5|.|.
TGTGCCAGCGCCCGAGAGGGCAGTACGCAAGAGACCCAGTACTTC
CASAREGSTQETQYF
>TRBV19|TRBJ2-7|.|.
TGTGCCAGTAGTATGAGGCCAGACTACGAGCAGTACTTC
CASSMRPDYEQYF
>TRBV11-2|TRBJ1-1|once|.
TGTGCCAGCAGCGCACACACAGGGACTGAAGCTTTCTTT
CASSAHTGTEAFF
>TRBV6-5|TRBJ1-2|.|.
TGTGCCAGCAGTCGGAGTTCCTTTTATGGCTACACCTTC
CASSRSSFYGYTF
>TRBV27|TRBJ1-2|.|TRBD1
TGTGCCAGCAGTTTAACAGGGGGGGATGGCTACACCTTC
CASSLTGGDGYTF
>TRBV29-1|TRBJ2-7|.|TRBD1
TGCAGCGTTGAATTGGACAGGGAAAGCTCCTACGAGCAGTACTTC
CSVELDRESSYEQYF
>TRBV11-3|TRBJ2-7|.|.
TGTGCCAGCAGCCCTACAGGGCTGGACGAGCAGTACTTC
CASSPTGLDEQYF
>TRBV5-4|TRBJ2-7|.|TRBD2
TGTGCCAGCAGCTTACTAGCGGGAGGGGCATACGAGCAGTACTTC
CASSLLAGGAYEQYF
>TRBV30|TRBJ1-1|few|.
TGTGCCTGGAGTGTAGGGGCAGGGAACACTGAAGCTTTCTTT
CAWSVGAGNTEAFF
>TRBV7-8|TRBJ2-7|.|TRBD2
TGTGCCAGCAGCTTAGGACTAGCGGGAGGTGGGGAGCAGTACTTC
CASSLGLAGGGEQYF
>TRBV6-1|TRBJ1-4|.|.
TGTGCCAGCAGGGACTGGACAGCTCAAGGTGAAAAACTGTTTTTT
CASRDWTAQGEKLFF
>TRBV28|TRBJ1-2|once|TRBD1
TGTGCCAGCAGTTTTCAGGGGGTGGTTGGCTACACCTTC
CASSFQGVVGYTF
>TRBV28|TRBJ2-1|.|.
TGTGCCAGCAGTTATGCCAATGAGCAGTTCTTC
CASSYANEQFF
>TRBV30|TRBJ2-1|.|.
TGTGCCTGCTTGAGAGCGGCCAATGAGCAGTTCTTC
CACLRAANEQFF
>TRBV27|TRBJ1-5|.|TRBD1
TGTGCCAGCAGTAGAACCGGGACAGGGGGACAAAGTAATCAGCCCCAGCATTTT
CASSRTGTGGQSNQPQHF
>TRBV19|TRBJ2-2|medium-sized|.
TGTGCCAGTAGTATATACACCGGGGAGCTGTTTTTT
CASSIYTGELFF
>TRBV6-5|TRBJ2-1|.|TRBD2
TGTGCCAGCAGTTACGGGCTAGCGGTTAACAATGAGCAGTTCTTC
CASSYGLAVNNEQFF
>TRBV6-1|TRBJ2-7|.|.
TGTGCCAGCAGTGAACTAGGGCCTGGGGTCGAGCAGTACTTC
CASSELGPGVEQYF
>TRBV7-8|TRBJ2-1|.|TRBD2
TGTGCCAGCAGCTATGGGACTAGCGGGAGCTCCTACAATGAGCAGTTCTTC
CASSYGTSGSSYNEQFF
>TRBV6-5|TRBJ1-2|.|.
TGTGCCAGCAGTTACTCCTGGGACGGGTTAAGGAATGGCTACACCTTC
CASSYSWDGLRNGYTF
>TRBV10-2|TRBJ1-1|few|.
TGCGCCAGCAGTGAGTTCAGGGATAACACTGAAGCTTTCTTT
CASSEFRDNTEAFF
>TRBV27|TRBJ1-3|.|.
TGTGCCAGCAGTTCTCGCAACCAAGGGGGAAACACCATATATTTT
CASSSRNQGGNTIYF
>TRBV7-4|TRBJ1-5|.|TRBD1
TGTGCCAGCAGCCTATGGGACAGGACTAGCAATCAGCCCCAGCATTTT
CASSLWDRTSNQPQHF
>TRBV19|TRBJ2-7|.|.
TGTGCCAGTAGTATCACCTCCGGAGGGAGGTCCGAGCAGTACTTC
CASSITSGGRSEQYF
>TRBV7-2|TRBJ2-1|.|TRBD2
TGTGCCAGCAGCTTAGCGGGGACTAGCGTCTCCTACAATGAGCAGTTCTTC
CASSLAGTSVSYNEQFF
>TRBV6-1|TRBJ2-7|.|.
TGTGCCAGCAGTGAAACGGGCTACCTCTACGAGCAGTACTTC
CASSETGYLYEQYF
>TRBV6-4|TRBJ1-1|.|.
TGTGCCAGCAGTTACGCGCAGAACACTGAAGCTTTCTTT
CASSYAQNTEAFF
>TRBV10-1|TRBJ1-4|few|.
TGCGCCAGCAGTGAGGGAATTGGAACTAATGAAAAACTGTTTTTT
CASSEGIGTNEKLFF
>TRBV5-5|TRBJ2-1|once|.
TGTGCCAGCAGGGTGGGGATGGAGATCGATGAGCAGTTCTTC
CASRVGMEIDEQFF
>TRBV28|TRBJ2-3|.|.
TGTGCCAGCAGTCTAATCCCTTATGGGGGAGCCTTAGATACGCAGTATTTT
CASSLIPYGGALDTQYF
>TRBV28|TRBJ2-2|.|.
TGTGCCAGCAGTTGGCCGGGACAACGTTACACCGGGGAGCTGTTTTTT
CASSWPGQRYTGELFF
>TRBV7-3|TRBJ2-3|.|.
TGTGCCAGCAGCTTAGATGGGCCCACAGATACGCAGTATTTT
CASSLDGPTDTQYF
>TRBV6-5|TRBJ2-7|.|TRBD1
TGTGCCAGCAGAAAAAAAACAGGGACAGGCTACGAGCAGTACTTC
CASRKKTGTGYEQYF
>TRBV28|TRBJ2-1|.|.
TGTGCCAGCAGTTTAGGCGGGTTTAGCTCCTACAATGAGCAGTTCTTC
CASSLGGFSSYNEQFF
>TRBV29-1|TRBJ2-7|.|TRBD2
TGCAGCGTTGCGGGGGGACTGCGCCTCGGCTACGAGCAGTACTTC
CSVAGGLRLGYEQYF